This T cell receptor beta chain was found in a study of shared T cell receptors in the human thymus. Trimming left V 7 bases short and J 0 bases short, with 13 bases between. Germline V gene lookup returns CDR1 SNHLY and CDR2 FYNNEI. This CDR3 is 15 amino acids long. Sequencing used immunoSEQ multiplex PCR; TCRdb keeps in-frame clones, though not all of them. The repertoire holds roughly 710,000 clones, with around 85% as singletons. The data were also submitted as part of a second study, on human thymus T cells. Turning to that study: Thymus pieces cut out during corrective heart surgery were the tissue that was used. Apparent skewing of V and J gene usage characterized both thymic and blood repertoires.

The TCR sequence derives from a girl under three years old with a congenital heart defect. The chain uses TRBV2 and TRBJ1-5; D might be TRBD1 (5 bases). The sequencing input was thymocytes. DNA for the CDR3: TGTGCCAGCAAAACTCCTCAGGGTAGCAATCAGCCCCAGCATTTT. Its protein is CASKTPQGSNQPQHF.